The 4 T cell receptor beta chains presented below share a single source sample, sequenced in a study of metastatic and nonmetastatic thyroid tumors. TCRdb ran MiXCR on the PCR reads. Here the sample spans over 5,500 clones, under 35% being singletons. Treatment of any kind had been given to no patient before thyroid surgery. The sample was adjacent normal tissue. The source is a female donor with papillary thyroid cancer or a benign thyroid nodule (not recorded which). Some clones in this sample may be carry-over from other donors' samples.

In this sample, this clone is medium-sized. The chain joins TRBV20-1 to TRBJ1-1, with no clear D. V lost 0 bases and J 12 bases, leaving 20 bases between the germline ends. This CDR3 spans 14 amino acids. Germline-derived CDR1 and CDR2 are DFQATT and SNEGSKA (reference sequence). The CDR3 reads CSAREREIGVETFF. The DNA of the CDR3 is TGCAGTGCTAGAGAAAGGGAGATCGGGGTCGAAACTTTCTTT.

V gene TRBV20-1 combines with J gene TRBJ2-1, with 11 bases lining up with TRBD2. CDR1 DFQATT and CDR2 SNEGSKA come from the germline V gene (reference sequence). The CDR3 contains 14 residues. The V and J ends lost 5 bases and 6 bases, in that order; junction bases with no gene match: 6. The CDR3 region is CSAVLAGEINEQFF. CDR3 nucleotides: TGCAGTGCTGTACTAGCGGGAGAGATCAATGAGCAGTTCTTC.

V usage is TRBV7-6 and J usage is TRBJ2-7, with D hard to call. V was trimmed by 5 bases and J by 4 bases, leaving 18 bases between them. The CDR3 is 15 amino acids. Germline V gives CDR1 SGHVS, CDR2 FNYEAQ. The CDR3 DNA sequence: TGTGCCAGCAGCGTTACCGGAATTGGCCCTTACGAGCAGTACTTC. Translating gives CASSVTGIGPYEQYF.

This chain links TRBV5-1 with TRBJ1-1, with 7 bases aligning to TRBD1. Germline CDR1 and CDR2: SGHRS and YFSETQ. Trimming removed 0 bases from V and 7 bases from J; junction bases left unmatched: 3. The CDR3 spans 13 residues. The CDR3 region is CASSLDGQVEAFF. In nucleotides, the CDR3 is TGCGCCAGCAGCTTGGATGGACAGGTTGAAGCTTTCTTT. Filled out from reference TRBV5-1 and TRBJ1-1, the complete variable domain reads KAGVTQTPRYLIKTRGQQVTLSCSPISGHRSVSWYQQTPGQGLQFLFEYFSETQRNKGNFPGRFSGRQFSNSRSEMNVSTLELGDSALYLCASSLDGQVEAFFGQGTRLTVV.